A single sample is the source of the 13 T cell receptor beta chains below, sequenced in a study of blood T cell repertoires in COVID-19. Sequencing was performed with immunoSEQ multiplex PCR; in TCRdb, only in-frame clones are kept and a portion is missing. The sample includes around 78,000 clones, 85% to 90% seen only once; the top ten take 9.5% to 13%. The sequencing sample was made of peripheral blood. These receptors all come from a man in his 70s with active or convalescent COVID-19.

The chain links TRBV7-2 to TRBJ2-2; the D gene is possibly TRBD1 (6 bases). Trimming removed 7 bases from V and 6 bases from J, with 12 bases in between. Germline-derived CDR1 and CDR2 are SGHTA and FQGNSA. CDR3 length: 13 residues. Here the CDR3 reads CASTQGSAGELFF. The CDR3 nucleotides are TGTGCCAGCACCCAGGGGTCGGCCGGGGAGCTGTTTTTT.

This clone appeared a single time. The gene calls are TRBV28 and TRBJ2-5; D not certain. Germline V gene lookup returns CDR1 MDHEN and CDR2 SYDVKM. Trimming shortened V by 3 bases and J by 4 bases, and 3 bases separated the two germline ends. This CDR3 contains 11 residues. The CDR3 nucleotides are TGTGCCAGCAGTTTCTTAGAGACCCAGTACTTC. It yields the protein CASSFLETQYF. Together with reference TRBV28 and TRBJ2-5, the CDR3 gives the full variable domain: DVKVTQSSRYLVKRTGEKVFLECVQDMDHENMFWYRQDPGLGLRLIYFSYDVKMKEKGDIPEGYSVSREKKERFSLILESASTNQTSMYLCASSFLETQYFGPGTRLLVL.

The genes are TRBV6-2 or TRBV6-3 and TRBJ1-5; 9 bases align to TRBD1. V shed 6 bases and J 6 bases; nucleotides not matched to a gene: 6. CDR1 and CDR2 (germline): MNHEY, SVGEGT. The CDR3 is 14 amino acids. This CDR3 reads CASSWGTGSQPQHF. CDR3 nucleotides: TGTGCCAGCAGCTGGGGGACAGGGAGTCAGCCCCAGCATTTT.

Only a few counts were recorded for this clone. This rearrangement joins TRBV30 to TRBJ2-3; maybe TRBD2 (5 bases). Trimming took off 0 bases at V and 2 bases at J, with 9 bases between the two ends. The CDR3 sequence is 14 residues long. Germline V lookup: CDR1 GTSNPN, CDR2 SVGIG (reference sequence). This CDR3 reads CAWSVLGLTDTQYF. The CDR3 nucleotides are TGTGCCTGGAGTGTACTAGGACTCACAGATACGCAGTATTTT.

This clone was seen only a few times. The chain employs TRBV23-1 and TRBJ1-5, with 7 bases identical to TRBD1. TRBV23-1 is classed as an ORF, of uncertain function. This CDR3 is built from 12 residues. After removal of 7 bases from V and 7 bases from J, the junction contained 4 bases not matched to a gene. The CDR3: CASKGARQPQHF. The CDR3 DNA reads TGCGCCAGCAAGGGGGCAAGACAGCCCCAGCATTTT.

The chain uses TRBV12-5 and TRBJ2-1; weak D call: TRBD2 (7 bases). The V gene lost 0 bases and the J gene lost 10 bases, with 19 bases spanning the gap. The CDR3 is 16 amino acids. Germline V lookup: CDR1 LGHNT, CDR2 FRNRAP. CDR3 amino acids: CASGLVVGGPFVEQFF. The CDR3 DNA is TGTGCTAGTGGTTTGGTTGTGGGGGGGCCGTTCGTAGAGCAGTTCTTC.

The chain recombines TRBV18 with TRBJ1-2, with 11 positions matching TRBD1. This CDR3 region has 14 residues. The J segment lost 8 bases and the V segment lost 7 bases, leaving 9 bases of the junction unmatched. The germline V gene encodes CDR1 KGHSH and CDR2 LQKENI. Here the CDR3 reads CASYAGTGGDGYTF. The DNA of the CDR3 is TGTGCCAGCTACGCCGGGACAGGGGGTGACGGCTACACCTTC.

The chain couples TRBV5-6 to TRBJ1-3; D is ambiguous. Trimming took 4 bases from V and 2 from J, leaving 7 bases between them. The CDR3 sequence is 13 residues long. In germline, CDR1 is SGHDT, CDR2 YYEEEE. The CDR3, as DNA: TGTGCCAGCAGCCTTACAGCTGGAAACACCATATATTTT. Amino acids: CASSLTAGNTIYF.

V is TRBV6-6 and J is TRBJ1-3; maybe TRBD1 (5 bases). CDR3 length: 14 amino acids. Germline V gene lookup returns CDR1 MNHNY and CDR2 SVGAGI (reference sequence). Between the trimmed V and J ends, which lost 4 bases and 0 bases, there was a span of 7 bases. CDR3 in amino acids: CASSFGGSGNTIYF. The CDR3 region has the DNA TGTGCCAGCAGTTTCGGGGGCTCTGGAAACACCATATATTTT.

The CDR3 DNA sequence: TGTGCCAGTAGTACCCTACAGGGGTACACTGAAGCTTTCTTT. It codes for CASSTLQGYTEAFF. The genes are TRBV19 and TRBJ1-1; TRBD1 matches 7 bases. V shed 4 bases and J 3 bases; nucleotides not matched to a gene: 5. The CDR3 contains 14 residues. Germline V CDR1 and CDR2: LNHDA, SQIVND (reference sequence).

The chain couples TRBV7-2 to TRBJ2-3; the match to TRBD2 covers 8 bases. The CDR3 has 14 residues. After removal of 2 bases from V and 5 bases from J, the junction contained 3 bases not matched to a gene. The germline CDR1 and CDR2 sequences are SGHTA and FQGNSA. This CDR3 reads CASSLNGRGDTQYF. CDR3 nucleotides: TGTGCCAGCAGCTTAAACGGGAGGGGAGATACGCAGTATTTT.

This clone was counted once. The chain is built from TRBV2 and TRBJ1-2, with D maybe TRBD1 (6 bases). V was clipped by 5 bases and J by 1 base, with 11 bases between them. The CDR3 consists of 14 residues. Germline CDR1 is SNHLY and CDR2 is FYNNEI. The CDR3 protein is CASSPGTLNYGYTF. CDR3 coding DNA: TGTGCCAGCAGTCCCGGGACACTTAACTATGGCTACACCTTC.

The J gene is TRBJ2-7, the V gene TRBV23-1; TRBD1 might be the D (5 bases). TRBV23-1 is classed as an ORF, of uncertain function. With 2 bases removed from V and 4 bases from J, the gap between germline ends came to 6 bases. CDR3 length equals 12 residues. CDR3: CASSQQGYEQYF. The CDR3 region has the DNA TGCGCCAGCAGTCAACAGGGATACGAGCAGTACTTC.